Sequencing of this T cell receptor (beta chain) was carried out in a study of T cell repertoires in cytomegalovirus infection. Overall study findings and caveats: Accumulated public TCR beta family frequency recognized individuals carrying CMV together with the relevant HLA. Dominating the ex vivo response were HLA-C-restricted CMV-specific TCR beta clonotypes.

As concerns this clonotype: Antigen specificity is unknown.

There are 14 residues in the CDR3. The V end lost 0 bases, the J end lost 7 bases, and 9 bases lay between the germline ends. The germline V gene has CDR1 MNHEY and CDR2 SVGAGI. TCRdb used MiXCR to reprocess the reads, holding one entry per CDR3 protein. The sample yields 30,000 to 40,000 distinct CDR3 sequences, around half seen once. The chain has TRBV6-5 and TRBJ1-4; unclear D gene. The receptor's source is a human donor in good health (CMV status not recorded). Some clones in this sample may be carry-over from other donors' samples. Specimen: CD8+ T cells from cultured PBMCs, collected from culture after CMV antigen stimulation. This CDR3 reads CASSYSIGVEKLFF. The CDR3 DNA reads as TGTGCCAGCAGTTACTCGATTGGGGTTGAAAAACTGTTTTTT.